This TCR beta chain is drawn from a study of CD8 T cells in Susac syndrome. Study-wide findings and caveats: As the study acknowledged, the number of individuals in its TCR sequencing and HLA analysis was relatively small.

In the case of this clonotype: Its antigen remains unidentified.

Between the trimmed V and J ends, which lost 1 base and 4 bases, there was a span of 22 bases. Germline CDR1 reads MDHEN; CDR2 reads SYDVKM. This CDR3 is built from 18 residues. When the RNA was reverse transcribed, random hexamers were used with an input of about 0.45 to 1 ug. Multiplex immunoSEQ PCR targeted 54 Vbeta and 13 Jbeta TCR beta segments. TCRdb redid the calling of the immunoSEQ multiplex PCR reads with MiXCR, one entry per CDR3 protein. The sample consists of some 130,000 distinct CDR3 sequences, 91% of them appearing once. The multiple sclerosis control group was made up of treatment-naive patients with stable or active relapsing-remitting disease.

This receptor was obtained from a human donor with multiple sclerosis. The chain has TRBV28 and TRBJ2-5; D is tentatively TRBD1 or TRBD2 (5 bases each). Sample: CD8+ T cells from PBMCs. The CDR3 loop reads CASSLSPAGGWAPETQYF. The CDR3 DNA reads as TGTGCCAGCAGTTTATCCCCTGCTGGGGGTTGGGCCCCAGAGACCCAGTACTTC.